The clone carrying this T cell receptor (beta chain) was detected once. As yet, its antigen is unknown. Chemo-refractory metastatic non-small-cell lung cancer patients received focal radiation with ipilimumab CTLA-4 blockade. The data originate from a study of radiotherapy plus CTLA-4 blockade in lung cancer. Study information: Objective responses were observed in more than 15% of patients, and disease control was achieved by 31%.

Produced via immunoSEQ multiplex PCR; TCRdb's table is partial and in-frame only. The top ten clones hold approximately 15% of a sample with tens of thousands of clones, roughly three quarters of them seen once. The study's findings and limits: TCR clones from tumors expanded in blood after radiotherapy plus ipilimumab. Best predicting response, reportedly, were early blood T cell clone dynamics, with interferon-beta.

This CDR3 has 16 amino acids. Germline-derived CDR1 and CDR2 are SGHRS and YFSETQ. Germline trimming cut 4 bases from V and 3 bases from J; bases unmatched to any gene: 9. The rearrangement uses TRBV5-1 and TRBJ2-2; 7 bases fit TRBD1. The source was peripheral blood, collected from a patient treated with radiotherapy plus ipilimumab. The TCR sequence derives from a human donor with non-small cell lung cancer whose response to radiotherapy plus ipilimumab could not be evaluated. Some clones in this sample may be carry-over from other donors' samples. CDR3 coding DNA: TGCGCCAGCAGCCTACCCCTCACAGGGGACACCGGGGAGCTGTTTTTT. Protein sequence: CASSLPLTGDTGELFF.